This T cell receptor beta chain stems from a study of OX40 agonist ivuxolimab in advanced cancers. Regarding the study in general: The costimulatory receptor OX40 (CD134) was targeted by ivuxolimab, a fully human IgG2 agonistic monoclonal antibody. Intravenous ivuxolimab was administered to patients every 2 weeks at six dose levels: 0.01, 0.1, 0.3, 1.5, 3 and 10 mg/kg. Of the 50 or so patients in dose escalation, about 20 had hepatocellular carcinoma, some 15 had melanoma, 9 had renal cell carcinoma and 9 had head and neck cancer. In the dose-escalation cohort, 82.7% of patients were male, and the mean age was approximately 64 years, with a range of roughly 20 to 79. Patients were allowed to have had prior anti-PD-1, anti-PD-L1 or anti-CTLA-4 therapy, and roughly two fifths of the dose-escalation patients had been treated with checkpoint inhibitors. Partial responses occurred in three dose-escalation patients: two with cutaneous melanoma and one with hepatocellular carcinoma. The point of sequencing TCRbeta in the periphery was to test whether ivuxolimab changed TCR sequence diversity and drove clonal T-cell expansion. The paper covers the monotherapy dose-escalation part of the phase I ivuxolimab trial, which included N ≈ 50 patients.

This clone was seen a handful of times. The target of this receptor is not known. Per-base quality was not reported, and no clone a single base away is much larger than it. Patients with a history of autoimmune disease or receiving systemic immunosuppression were excluded from the trial. Peripheral blood for TCR sequencing was collected from all dose cohorts at baseline, on cycle 4 day 1, and on cycle 7 day 1. Samples were obtained from an open-label, multicenter, first-in-human phase I dose-escalation trial of ivuxolimab. The trial enrolled adults with locally advanced or metastatic head and neck squamous cell, hepatocellular, melanoma or renal cell carcinoma. CD4+ and CD8+ T cells were sorted separately from peripheral blood before TCR sequencing. Genomic DNA was extracted from sorted cells for sequencing of the TCRbeta CDR3 region. The immunoSEQ Assay was used to sequence the TCRbeta CDR3 regions. The clones in this table, taken by TCRdb from immuneACCESS, are in-frame only. Not every clone is retained; where verified, under half of the shortfall comes from an unresolved V gene, and the cause of the rest is unknown. This sample gives some 83,000 clones in total; 86% of them show up just once. The ten largest clones take up 0.7% to 0.9% of the sample.

Paper-wide results and their limitations: At doses from 0.1 to 3.0 mg/kg, clonal expansion was seen in both CD4+ and CD8+ blood T cells between baseline and week 6. Low levels of normalized T-cell clonal expansion were also seen in some nonresponding patients. Antigen specificity was not determined for the clonally expanded peripheral T cells. In the 0.1-3.0 mg/kg groups, partial responders had among the lowest normalized peripheral clonal expansion, particularly in CD8+ T cells. After ivuxolimab, expanded clones were on average more numerous among CD8+ T cells than among CD4+ T cells.

The germline V gene specifies SGDLS as CDR1 and YYNGEE as CDR2. The CDR3 runs 15 residues from the cysteine to the phenylalanine. Of the read, only the CDR3 DNA is kept; its 45 bases are in frame from base 1. V and J lose 3 bases and 1 base, and a span of 11 bases separates them. The rearrangement combines TRBV9 with TRBJ2-1, with TRBD1 perhaps the D gene, on 8 matching bases. Sequenced here: CD4+ or CD8+ T cells sorted from blood, sampled in a trial of the OX40 agonist ivuxolimab. The sequence derives from an adult with an advanced solid tumor such as melanoma, head and neck, liver or kidney cancer. The CDR3 reads CASSEQGGSYNEQFF. In nucleotide form, the sequence is TGTGCCAGCAGCGAACAGGGGGGGTCCTACAATGAGCAGTTCTTC.